Each of the 18 T cell receptor beta chains below was sequenced from the same sample in a study of CD8 T cells in Susac syndrome. After extraction with the RNeasy kit, roughly 0.45 to 1 ug of the RNA was reverse transcribed using random hexamers. MiXCR was run by TCRdb on the immunoSEQ multiplex PCR reads, yielding one entry per CDR3 protein. The profile shows some 150,000 distinct CDR3 sequences, around 96% of them singletons. Sequenced: CD8+ T cells from PBMCs. The source of these receptors is a human donor with multiple sclerosis.

This chain connects TRBV2 to TRBJ2-1, with 13 nucleotides matching TRBD2. The CDR3 has 12 residues. Trimming at V came to 6 bases and at J to 10 bases, leaving 0 bases not matched to a gene. Germline lookup yields CDR1 SNHLY and CDR2 FYNNEI. The CDR3 here is CASRTSGGEQFF. Written as DNA, the CDR3 is TGTGCCAGCAGGACTAGCGGGGGGGAGCAGTTCTTC.

The J gene is TRBJ2-1, the V gene TRBV4-3, with 9 bases lining up with TRBD2. This CDR3 spans 15 amino acids. V shed 1 base, J shed 7 bases, and the junction held 5 bases outside the gene matches. Looked up from germline, CDR1 is LGHNA and CDR2 is YSLEER. The CDR3 reads CASSQGLAGRNEQFF. DNA of the CDR3: TGCGCCAGCAGCCAAGGGCTAGCGGGGAGAAATGAGCAGTTCTTC.

The rearrangement links TRBV29-1 to TRBJ2-7, with D hard to call. The ends were cut back, 6 bases at V and 5 bases at J, with 8 bases in the middle. Germline V CDR1 and CDR2: SQVTM, ANQGSEA. This CDR3 has 10 amino acids. CDR3 DNA sequence: TGCAGCGTGCTGGTCGACGAGCAGTACTTC. Translated: CSVLVDEQYF.

The V and J genes are TRBV4-1 and TRBJ2-3; D ambiguous. Trimming stripped 4 bases from V and 6 bases from J, with 8 bases between. The CDR3 extends over 12 amino acids. Germline values: CDR1 MGHRA, CDR2 YSYEKL. CDR3 bases: TGCGCCAGCAGCCTAAAGGTGGATACGCAGTATTTT. The encoded protein is CASSLKVDTQYF.

The chain couples TRBV30 to TRBJ2-7; no definite D call. There are 12 residues in the CDR3. CDR1 is GTSNPN, CDR2 SVGIG, per germline (reference sequence). The V end was cut by 3 bases, the J end by 3 bases, with 9 bases between. CDR3 in amino acids: CAWSPPGYEQYF. The CDR3 bases are TGTGCCTGGAGCCCCCCCGGCTACGAGCAGTACTTC. The entire variable domain, with the rest obtained from reference TRBV30 and TRBJ2-7, is as follows: SQTIHQWPATLVQPVGSPLSLECTVEGTSNPNLYWYRQAAGRGLQLLFYSVGIGQISSEVPQNLSASRPQDRQFILSSKKLLLSDSGFYLCAWSPPGYEQYFGPGTRLTVT.

The rearrangement joins TRBV7-4 to TRBJ1-1, with D tentatively TRBD1 (6 bases). This CDR3 contains 15 residues. V was shortened by 5 bases and J by 1 base, with 14 bases between the two germline ends. CDR1 and CDR2 from the germline V gene are SGHVT and SQSDAQ. CDR3 DNA: TGTGCCAGCAGCGGACAACAGGGTTGGAACACTGAAGCTTTCTTT. Protein: CASSGQQGWNTEAFF.

This chain uses TRBV29-1 with TRBJ1-1; D remains ambiguous. Germline loops: CDR1 SQVTM, CDR2 ANQGSEA. Trimming took 4 bases from V and 6 from J, leaving 12 bases between them. CDR3 length: 12 amino acids. The CDR3 loop is CSVASSRAEAFF. CDR3 sequence (DNA): TGCAGCGTTGCCTCCTCACGGGCTGAAGCTTTCTTT.

The rearrangement uses TRBV15 and TRBJ2-1, with D maybe TRBD1 (5 bases). There are 15 residues in the CDR3. V was cut by 3 bases and J by 2 bases, with 11 bases left in between. The germline CDR1 and CDR2 sequences are LNHNV and YYDKDF (reference sequence). The chain's CDR3 is CATSRTVTTYNEQFF. CDR3 nucleotide sequence: TGTGCCACCAGCAGGACAGTGACAACCTACAATGAGCAGTTCTTC.

The rearrangement uses TRBV9 and TRBJ1-5; no definite D call. The CDR3 has 13 residues. V lost 4 bases and J 3 bases, leaving 8 bases between the germline ends. CDR1 and CDR2 from the germline V gene are SGDLS and YYNGEE. As DNA, the CDR3 is TGTGCCAGCAGCTCTGGGGACAATCAGCCCCAGCATTTT. This sequence encodes CASSSGDNQPQHF.

The gene calls are TRBV27 and TRBJ1-5, with D uncertain. The CDR3 is 13 residues long. In germline, CDR1 is MNHEY, CDR2 SMNVEV (reference sequence). V gave up 2 bases and J gave up 6 bases, with 8 bases separating them. The CDR3 DNA reads TGTGCCAGCAGTTTAACCGGGTCTCAGCCCCAGCATTTT. Protein sequence: CASSLTGSQPQHF.

The rearrangement links TRBV4-1 to TRBJ2-7; D possibly corresponds to TRBD2 (5 bases). The CDR3 totals 15 residues. Trimming left V 0 bases short and J 1 base short, with 10 bases between. Germline V gene lookup returns CDR1 MGHRA and CDR2 YSYEKL. The CDR3 here is CASSQERETSYEQYF. For the CDR3, the DNA is TGCGCCAGCAGCCAAGAGAGGGAGACTTCCTACGAGCAGTACTTC.

This clonotype was found once. The rearrangement links TRBV7-9 to TRBJ2-7, with 7 positions matching TRBD2. This CDR3 comprises 15 residues. V was clipped by 6 bases and J by 2 bases; unmatched bases: 10. In germline, CDR1 is SEHNR, CDR2 FQNEAQ (reference sequence). Written as DNA, the CDR3 is TGTGCCAGCAGGTCATCTAGCGGTGATACCTACGAGCAGTACTTC. Its translation: CASRSSSGDTYEQYF. The whole variable domain, filled in from reference TRBV7-9 and TRBJ2-7, reads DTGVSQNPRHKITKRGQNVTFRCDPISEHNRLYWYRQTLGQGPEFLTYFQNEAQLEKSRLLSDRFSAERPKGSFSTLEIQRTEQGDSAMYLCASRSSSGDTYEQYFGPGTRLTVT.

This chain links TRBV12-3 or TRBV12-4 with TRBJ2-1; no definite D call. With 2 bases removed from V and 8 bases from J, the gap between germline ends came to 13 bases. This CDR3 is built from 14 residues. This chain's CDR3 is CASSLITPVDEQFF. For the CDR3, the DNA is TGTGCCAGCAGTTTAATCACACCTGTGGATGAGCAGTTCTTC.

The chain joins TRBV29-1 to TRBJ2-7; 8 bases map to TRBD2. Germline values: CDR1 SQVTM, CDR2 ANQGSEA. This CDR3 has 12 amino acids. After removal of 6 bases from V and 2 bases from J, the junction contained 3 bases not matched to a gene. The DNA of the CDR3 is TGCAGCGTACTAGCGGCCACCTACGAGCAGTACTTC. Translation: CSVLAATYEQYF.

The V call is TRBV19, the J call TRBJ1-2; D is uncertain. Germline-derived CDR1 and CDR2 are LNHDA and SQIVND (reference sequence). Trimming left V 8 bases short and J 5 bases short, with 18 bases between. The CDR3 sequence is 14 residues long. The CDR3 loop reads CASFQDTNPYGYTF. The CDR3, as DNA: TGTGCCAGTTTTCAAGATACAAATCCTTATGGCTACACCTTC.

The genes are TRBV7-9 and TRBJ1-6, with D perhaps matching TRBD1 (5 bases). CDR1 and CDR2 from the germline V gene are SEHNR and FQNEAQ (reference sequence). With 6 bases removed from V and 14 bases from J, the gap between germline ends came to 23 bases. This CDR3 region has 15 residues. The DNA for the CDR3 is TGTGCCAGCAGTCATCCGGGACCGTCCCGTTTGGCCCTCCACTTT. Translating it yields CASSHPGPSRLALHF.

This chain joins TRBV11-2 and TRBJ2-2, with TRBD2 as a possible D gene (6 bases). V dropped 5 bases and J dropped 15 bases, with 22 bases sitting between them. Germline V gene data show CDR1 as SGHAT and CDR2 as FQNNGV. The length of the CDR3 is 14 residues. CDR3 sequence reads: CASSLAAGRGFVFF. CDR3 in DNA: TGTGCCAGCAGCCTAGCCGCGGGACGGGGTTTCGTGTTTTTT. The full variable domain, in which reference TRBV11-2 and TRBJ2-2 provide the parts outside the CDR3, is EAGVAQSPRYKIIEKRQSVAFWCNPISGHATLYWYQQILGQGPKLLIQFQNNGVVDDSQLPKDRFSAERLKGVDSTLKIQPAKLEDSAVYLCASSLAAGRGFVFFGEGSRLTVL.

The chain couples TRBV12-3 or TRBV12-4 to TRBJ2-1; D not certain. CDR3 length: 12 amino acids. Trimming took 3 bases from V and 8 from J, leaving 8 bases between them. In DNA form, the CDR3 reads TGTGCCAGCAGTTTTAATATCGATGAGCAGTTCTTC. Protein sequence: CASSFNIDEQFF.